This T cell receptor beta chain appears in the sequencing data of a study of control samples from healthy donors and cancer patients. This clone was observed a single time. Trimming removed 7 bases from V and 4 bases from J; junction bases left unmatched: 10. The CDR3 runs to 15 residues. Germline CDR1 reads MNHEY; CDR2 reads SVGAGI. The repertoire was sequenced with immunoSEQ multiplex PCR; TCRdb's copy has only in-frame clones and lacks some. Here the sample spans 60,000 to 75,000 clones, 85% being singletons. The V and J genes are TRBV6-5 and TRBJ2-1; TRBD2 matches at 7 bases. The sample comprised blood. The clonotype was recovered from a man aged 40-50 years in good health. The CDR3 region has the DNA TGTGCCAGCACTATCAGTGGCGGGAGTTACAATGAGCAGTTCTTC. As protein: CASTISGGSYNEQFF.